A single T cell receptor (beta chain) is shown here with its context. The record originates from a study of regulatory T cells in long-lasting Graves disease. This sample's time point: newly diagnosed GD, antithyroid drugs for less than 3 months. With RNA extracted from PBMCs as input, the TCR library was made. In building TCR beta libraries, iRepertoire HTBI primers were used together with Arm-PCR of CDR3 regions. TCRdb processed the multiplex PCR reads anew with MiXCR; each CDR3 protein has one entry. This sample yields roughly 400,000 distinct CDR3 sequences, of which 14% to 15% are seen a single time; approximately 7.6% belongs to the top ten. There are 16 residues in the CDR3. V was shortened by 5 bases and J by 1 base, with 17 bases between the two germline ends. Germline loops: CDR1 MNHEY, CDR2 SVGEGT. The same sample was also studied in work on T cells in Graves' hyperthyroidism and ophthalmopathy.

The chain employs TRBV6-2 or TRBV6-3 and TRBJ1-1; D unclear. The sequenced sample was peripheral blood mononuclear cells (PBMCs), obtained at new diagnosis, from a patient treated with antithyroid drugs. The receptor was isolated from a woman aged 40 to 50 with Graves disease. The CDR3 loop reads CASSPGPREANTEAFF. In DNA form, the CDR3 reads TGTGCCAGCAGTCCCGGGCCGCGGGAGGCGAACACTGAAGCTTTCTTT.